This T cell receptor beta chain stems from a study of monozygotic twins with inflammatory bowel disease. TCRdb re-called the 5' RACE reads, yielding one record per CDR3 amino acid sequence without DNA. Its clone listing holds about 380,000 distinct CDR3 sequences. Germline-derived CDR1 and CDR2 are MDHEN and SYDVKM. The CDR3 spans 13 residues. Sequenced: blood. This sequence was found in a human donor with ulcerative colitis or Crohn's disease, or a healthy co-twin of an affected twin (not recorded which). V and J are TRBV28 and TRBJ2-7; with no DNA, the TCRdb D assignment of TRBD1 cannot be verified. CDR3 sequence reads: CASTLTGGYEQYF.